Each of the 18 T cell receptor beta chains below was sequenced from the same sample in a study of CD8+ T cells in alopecia areata (dated 2018 in TCRdb). Libraries came from the immunoSEQ multiplex PCR assay. RNA was extracted from all samples and reverse transcribed into cDNA, which served as template for TCR sequencing. TCRdb holds this immuneACCESS table with in-frame rearrangements only. Some clones are missing; in checked studies, unresolved V genes explain under half, and the rest has no known cause. The sample profile shows about 200,000 clones; approximately 53% of them were found once. 4.5% to 6% of the sample lies in the top ten. The source material was CD8+ T cells sorted from blood. Every receptor here comes from a human donor in good health.

This clone occurred a few times. The chain uses TRBV19 and TRBJ2-2; 7 positions match TRBD1. CDR1 LNHDA and CDR2 SQIVND come from the germline V gene (reference sequence). Trimming removed 7 bases from V and 4 bases from J; junction bases left unmatched: 3. CDR3 size: 13 residues. CDR3 residues: CASTSGGTGELFF. The CDR3 coding sequence is TGTGCCAGTACCTCAGGGGGCACCGGGGAGCTGTTTTTT.

This clone was counted a single time. This sequence joins TRBV30 and TRBJ1-5, with D tentatively TRBD1 (5 bases). Trimming shortened V by 6 bases and J by 9 bases, and 18 bases separated the two germline ends. The CDR3 runs to 13 residues. Looked up from germline, CDR1 is GTSNPN and CDR2 is SVGIG (reference sequence). The CDR3: CACTTGAGGPQHF. CDR3 DNA: TGTGCCTGCACGACCGGGGCTGGGGGGCCCCAGCATTTT.

The CDR3 is CASKVGQGTYNEQFF. The CDR3 DNA sequence: TGTGCCAGCAAAGTAGGGCAGGGGACCTACAATGAGCAGTTCTTC. The chain recombines TRBV6-1 with TRBJ2-1; TRBD1 is a possible D gene (6 bases). Trimming took 7 bases from V and 2 from J, leaving 15 bases between them. From germline, CDR1 is MNHNS and CDR2 SASEGT. CDR3 length equals 15 residues.

This clone appeared a few times. The rearrangement joins TRBV2 to TRBJ2-7; D remains ambiguous. The CDR3 contains 10 residues. The V end lost 6 bases, the J end lost 3 bases, and 3 bases lay between the germline ends. CDR1 SNHLY and CDR2 FYNNEI come from the germline V gene. The CDR3 protein is CASRDYEQYF. The DNA for the CDR3 is TGTGCCAGCAGGGACTACGAGCAGTACTTC.

This clone was seen a handful of times. The J gene is TRBJ2-7, the V gene TRBV10-3; no definite D call. Germline V gene data show CDR1 as ENHRY and CDR2 as SYGVKD. V was clipped by 0 bases and J by 6 bases, with 9 bases between them. This CDR3 spans 13 amino acids. In DNA, the CDR3 is TGTGCCATCAGTGAGTCGATGGTTAGCGAGCAGTACTTC. Its protein is CAISESMVSEQYF.

The chain is built from TRBV5-1 and TRBJ2-5; D is unresolved. CDR3 length: 15 residues. The germline V and J ends were trimmed by 1 base and 3 bases, with 13 bases remaining between them. Germline V gives CDR1 SGHRS, CDR2 YFSETQ. The CDR3 bases are TGCGCCAGCAGCTTGTTGGTAGGCCGGGAAGAGACCCAGTACTTC. Translated, it gives CASSLLVGREETQYF.

This chain joins TRBV9 and TRBJ2-7; 9 bases are a match to TRBD1. Germline V gene sequence: CDR1 SGDLS, CDR2 YYNGEE. J gave up 6 bases and V 0 bases, and 7 bases lay outside the gene matches. This CDR3 comprises 15 residues. The CDR3 protein is CASSVAGQGEGEQYF. CDR3 sequence (DNA): TGTGCCAGCAGCGTAGCGGGACAGGGAGAGGGCGAGCAGTACTTC.

Of note for this clone: Its ends do not fully match the called genes, so a read error is possible. This chain uses TRBV6-1 with TRBJ2-7; 10 bases line up with TRBD1. Germline loops: CDR1 MNHNS, CDR2 SASEGT. The CDR3 covers 12 residues. The CDR3 DNA sequence: TGTGCCAGCAGTGAACTTGACAGGGGGCTTTCGTTC. It yields the protein CASSELDRGLSF.

The chain is built from TRBV7-9 and TRBJ2-5; 10 bases are a match to TRBD1. This CDR3 comprises 16 residues. Germline V gene lookup returns CDR1 SEHNR and CDR2 FQNEAQ (reference sequence). Losses at the gene ends were 5 bases for V and 3 bases for J; bases not matched to a gene: 9. CDR3 amino acids: CASSPRQGAREETQYF. The CDR3 DNA reads TGTGCCAGCAGCCCCAGACAGGGGGCGCGGGAAGAGACCCAGTACTTC.

This clone was detected only a few times. DNA of the CDR3: TGCAGCGTTTCAACCGGGACAGGGAGGGAGACCCAGTACTTC. This gives the protein CSVSTGTGRETQYF. The chain couples TRBV29-1 to TRBJ2-5; 9 bases are a match to TRBD1. The CDR3 runs 14 residues. Germline CDR1 SQVTM, CDR2 ANQGSEA. The V and J ends lost 5 bases and 5 bases, in that order; junction bases with no gene match: 9.

This clone appeared a few times. The chain employs TRBV29-1 and TRBJ2-5; no firm D call. CDR1 and CDR2 from the germline V gene are SQVTM and ANQGSEA. The CDR3 extends over 10 amino acids. V lost 6 bases and J lost 2, with 4 bases in between. The CDR3, as DNA: TGCAGCGTAGTTCAAGAGACCCAGTACTTC. Its translation: CSVVQETQYF.

The CDR3 protein is CSVEDGHSETQYF. The CDR3 DNA follows: TGCAGCGTTGAAGATGGGCATTCAGAGACCCAGTACTTC. The V and J genes are TRBV29-1 and TRBJ2-5; D remains unclear. This CDR3 region has 13 residues. V lost 0 bases, J lost 4 bases, and 9 bases lay in between. Germline assignment: CDR1 SQVTM and CDR2 ANQGSEA.

The chain combines TRBV4-1 with TRBJ2-2; no reliable D call. CDR3 length equals 14 residues. The V and J ends lost 4 bases and 5 bases respectively, with 11 bases between them. CDR1 is MGHRA, CDR2 YSYEKL, per germline. The chain's CDR3 is CASSLMARTGELFF. The CDR3 DNA reads as TGCGCCAGCAGCCTTATGGCCAGGACCGGGGAGCTGTTTTTT.

This clone has more than one count but fewer than ten. This chain links TRBV14 with TRBJ2-5, with D possibly TRBD2 on 5 matching bases. TRBJ2-7 explains the end of the DNA better; the J call may be wrong. This CDR3 comprises 12 residues. Germline CDR1 reads SGHDN; CDR2 reads FVKESK. CDR3 protein: CASGETSYEQYF. In nucleotides, the CDR3 is TGTGCCAGCGGGGAGACATCCTACGAGCAGTACTTC.

This clone was seen only once. This rearrangement joins TRBV13 to TRBJ2-5; possibly TRBD2 for D (5 bases). Germline-derived CDR1 and CDR2 are PRHDT and FYEKMQ (reference sequence). Trimming took 2 bases from V and 5 from J, leaving 12 bases between them. This CDR3 comprises 14 residues. The CDR3 here is CASSLIREPETQYF. The DNA of the CDR3 is TGTGCCAGCAGCTTAATTCGGGAACCGGAGACCCAGTACTTC.

V and J are TRBV5-1 and TRBJ2-7; no reliable D call. V was clipped by 0 bases and J by 0 bases, with 10 bases between them. CDR1 and CDR2 from the germline V gene are SGHRS and YFSETQ. This CDR3 is 15 amino acids long. CDR3 in DNA: TGCGCCAGCAGCTTGGCAAGCAGTAGCTCCTACGAGCAGTACTTC. Translation: CASSLASSSSYEQYF. Full variable domain (outside the CDR3, taken from reference TRBV5-1 and TRBJ2-7): KAGVTQTPRYLIKTRGQQVTLSCSPISGHRSVSWYQQTPGQGLQFLFEYFSETQRNKGNFPGRFSGRQFSNSRSEMNVSTLELGDSALYLCASSLASSSSYEQYFGPGTRLTVT.

V and J are TRBV5-6 and TRBJ2-4, with D unclear. CDR1 and CDR2 from the germline V gene are SGHDT and YYEEEE. The length of the CDR3 is 12 residues. V was clipped by 4 bases and J by 7 bases, with 9 bases between them. The CDR3 sequence: CASSEARNIQYF. CDR3 sequence (DNA): TGTGCCAGCAGCGAGGCCCGCAACATTCAGTACTTC.

The chain links TRBV2 to TRBJ2-3; 7 bases fit TRBD2. CDR3 length: 15 amino acids. Germline CDR1 SNHLY, CDR2 FYNNEI. Trimming cost V 7 bases and J 0 bases; bases outside gene matches: 7. CDR3 DNA sequence: TGTGCCAGCACGGGCACTAGCGCCAGCACAGATACGCAGTATTTT. Its translation is CASTGTSASTDTQYF.